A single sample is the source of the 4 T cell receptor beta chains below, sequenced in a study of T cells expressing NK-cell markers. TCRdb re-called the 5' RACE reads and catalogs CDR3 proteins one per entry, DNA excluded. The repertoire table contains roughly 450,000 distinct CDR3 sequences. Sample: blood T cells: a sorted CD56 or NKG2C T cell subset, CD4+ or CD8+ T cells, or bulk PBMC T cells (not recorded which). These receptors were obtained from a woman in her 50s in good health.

The CDR3 is CSVHQAGNTEAFF. The V call is TRBV29-1, the J call TRBJ1-1. Germline V gene data show CDR1 as SQVTM and CDR2 as ANQGSEA. The CDR3 sequence is 13 residues long.

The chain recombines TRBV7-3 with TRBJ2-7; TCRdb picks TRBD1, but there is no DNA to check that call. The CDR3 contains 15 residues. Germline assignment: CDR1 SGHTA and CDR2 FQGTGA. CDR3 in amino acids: CASSFQGGAAYEQYF.

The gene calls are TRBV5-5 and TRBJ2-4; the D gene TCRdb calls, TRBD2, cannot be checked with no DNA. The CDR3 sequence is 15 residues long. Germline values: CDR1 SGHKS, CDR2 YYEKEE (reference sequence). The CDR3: CASSSGRGGQGIQYF.

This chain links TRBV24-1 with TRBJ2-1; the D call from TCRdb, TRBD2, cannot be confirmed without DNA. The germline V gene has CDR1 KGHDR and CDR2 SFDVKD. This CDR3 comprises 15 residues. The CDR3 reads CATSDPGPAGHEQFF.